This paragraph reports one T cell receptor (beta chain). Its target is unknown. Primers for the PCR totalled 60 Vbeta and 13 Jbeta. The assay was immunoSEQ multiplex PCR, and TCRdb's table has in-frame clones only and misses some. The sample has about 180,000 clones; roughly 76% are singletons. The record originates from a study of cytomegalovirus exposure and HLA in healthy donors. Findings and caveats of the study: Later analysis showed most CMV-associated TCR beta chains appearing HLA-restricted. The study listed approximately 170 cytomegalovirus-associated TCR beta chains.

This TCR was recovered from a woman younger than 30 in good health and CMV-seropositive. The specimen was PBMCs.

The CDR3 loop is CASRNRGAANYGYTF. CDR3 nucleotides: TGTGCCAGCAGGAATCGTGGCGCGGCTAACTATGGCTACACCTTC. The chain carries TRBV2 and TRBJ1-2, with unresolved D. Germline V gene data show CDR1 as SNHLY and CDR2 as FYNNEI. The germline V and J ends were trimmed by 6 bases and 0 bases, with 14 bases remaining between them. The length of the CDR3 is 15 residues. The whole variable domain, filled in from reference TRBV2 and TRBJ1-2, reads EPEVTQTPSHQVTQMGQEVILRCVPISNHLYFYWYRQILGQKVEFLVSFYNNEISEKSEIFDDQFSVERPDGSNFTLKIRSTKLEDSAMYFCASRNRGAANYGYTFGSGTRLTVV.